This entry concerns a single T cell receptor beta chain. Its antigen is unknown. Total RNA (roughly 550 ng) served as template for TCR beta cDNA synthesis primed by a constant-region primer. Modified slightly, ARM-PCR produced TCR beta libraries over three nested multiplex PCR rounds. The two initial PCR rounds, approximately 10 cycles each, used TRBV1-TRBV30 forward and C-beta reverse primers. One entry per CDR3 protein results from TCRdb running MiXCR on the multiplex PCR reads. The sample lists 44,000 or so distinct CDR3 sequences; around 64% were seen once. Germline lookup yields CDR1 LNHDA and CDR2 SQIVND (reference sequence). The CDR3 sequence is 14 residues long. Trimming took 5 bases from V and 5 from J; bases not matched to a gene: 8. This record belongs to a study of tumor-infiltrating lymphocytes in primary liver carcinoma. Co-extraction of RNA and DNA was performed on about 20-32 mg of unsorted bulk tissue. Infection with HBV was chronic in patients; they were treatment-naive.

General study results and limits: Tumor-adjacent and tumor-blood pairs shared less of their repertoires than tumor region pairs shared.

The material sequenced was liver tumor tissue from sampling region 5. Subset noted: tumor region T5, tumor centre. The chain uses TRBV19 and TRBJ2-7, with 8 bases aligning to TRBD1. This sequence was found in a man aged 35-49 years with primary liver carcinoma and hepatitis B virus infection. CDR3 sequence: CASSLTGVINEQYF. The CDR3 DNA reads TGTGCCAGTAGTCTGACAGGGGTGATCAACGAGCAGTACTTC.